This passage covers 9 T cell receptor beta chains from one sample sequenced in a study of cytomegalovirus exposure and HLA in healthy donors. PCR primers comprised 60 Vbeta and 13 Jbeta primers. Sequencing used immunoSEQ multiplex PCR; TCRdb keeps in-frame clones, though not all of them. This sample has about 45,000 clones, with approximately 86% found just once. The sample consisted of PBMCs. The receptors originated from a woman between 35 and 50 years old in good health and CMV-seropositive.

The chain has TRBV5-1 and TRBJ2-1; 9 nucleotides line up with TRBD2. Germline V lookup: CDR1 SGHRS, CDR2 YFSETQ. V was clipped by 0 bases and J by 8 bases; unmatched bases: 6. This CDR3 is 15 amino acids long. CDR3 coding DNA: TGCGCCAGCAGCTTGGCCGGGACTAGCATTGATGAGCAGTTCTTC. It encodes CASSLAGTSIDEQFF.

The V and J genes are TRBV2 and TRBJ1-4; 9 positions agree with TRBD1. The ends lost 8 bases at V and 10 bases at J; junction bases unmatched: 8. CDR1 is SNHLY and CDR2 is FYNNEI in the germline V gene. The length of the CDR3 is 13 residues. The CDR3 coding sequence is TGTGCCAGCGTTCGGACAGGGGTTGGAAAACTGTTTTTT. Its protein product is CASVRTGVGKLFF.

Remarks on this clone: The same CDR3 arises from other DNA sequences in this sample as well. CDR3 protein: CASSTNNRELNTGELFF. The CDR3 nucleotides are TGTGCCAGCAGTACGAACAACAGGGAGCTAAACACCGGGGAGCTGTTTTTT. The chain employs TRBV27 and TRBJ2-2; TRBD1 might be the D (6 bases). The length of the CDR3 is 17 residues. V was shortened by 5 bases and J by 2 bases, with 18 bases between the two germline ends. The V gene's germline CDR1 is MNHEY and CDR2 SMNVEV (reference sequence).

J is TRBJ2-7 and V is TRBV7-3; 10 bases are shared with TRBD2. Trimming took 2 bases from V and 0 from J; bases not matched to a gene: 1. Per the germline V gene, CDR1 is SGHTA and CDR2 is FQGTGA. The CDR3 is 15 residues long. CDR3 DNA sequence: TGTGCCAGCAGCTTATCTAGCGGGAGCTCCTACGAGCAGTACTTC. It translates to CASSLSSGSSYEQYF.

The CDR3 DNA sequence: TGTGCCAGCACCCATGGGGACAGGGGCCACTATGGCTACACCTTC. It translates to CASTHGDRGHYGYTF. This rearrangement joins TRBV11-2 to TRBJ1-2; 10 nucleotides align to TRBD1. Germline lookup yields CDR1 SGHAT and CDR2 FQNNGV. The CDR3 is 15 amino acids. V was clipped by 7 bases and J by 3 bases; unmatched bases: 8.

The chain uses TRBV18 and TRBJ1-1, with a tentative D call TRBD1 (5 bases). Germline lookup yields CDR1 KGHSH and CDR2 LQKENI. CDR3 size: 16 residues. Trimming took 4 bases from V and 0 from J, leaving 15 bases between them. CDR3 in DNA: TGTGCCAGCTCACGACGGGACTCCACCATGAACACTGAAGCTTTCTTT. It is translated as CASSRRDSTMNTEAFF. The full variable domain, rest sourced from reference TRBV18 and TRBJ1-1, is NAGVMQNPRHLVRRRGQEARLRCSPMKGHSHVYWYRQLPEEGLKFMVYLQKENIIDESGMPKERFSAEFPKEGPSILRIQQVVRGDSAAYFCASSRRDSTMNTEAFFGQGTRLTVV.

The rearrangement uses TRBV2 and TRBJ1-1; unclear D gene. The CDR3 has 13 residues. Per the germline V gene, CDR1 is SNHLY and CDR2 is FYNNEI. Deletions cut 7 bases from V and 5 bases from J, with 14 bases between. CDR3: CASTEARRTEAFF. The CDR3 nucleotides are TGTGCCAGCACTGAGGCTAGGCGGACTGAAGCTTTCTTT.

V is TRBV7-2 and J is TRBJ1-1; maybe TRBD1 (5 bases). Germline lookup yields CDR1 SGHTA and CDR2 FQGNSA. Trimming cost V 3 bases and J 4 bases, with 12 bases left between them. The CDR3 runs 14 residues. The CDR3, as DNA: TGTGCCAGCAGCTTTGGGGGGTCGGCCACTGAAGCTTTCTTT. Encoded protein: CASSFGGSATEAFF.

This sequence joins TRBV5-1 and TRBJ1-2; D call uncertain. Germline V lookup: CDR1 SGHRS, CDR2 YFSETQ. V was cut by 0 bases and J by 1 base, with 4 bases left in between. The CDR3 contains 13 residues. DNA of the CDR3: TGCGCCAGCAGCTTGGCTTTTAACTATGGCTACACCTTC. This sequence encodes CASSLAFNYGYTF.